This TCR beta chain was recovered during a study of CD8 T cells in Susac syndrome. Broader study findings: TCR sequencing and HLA analysis covered a relatively small number of individuals.

Random hexamers served to reverse transcribe roughly 0.5 to 1 ug RNA. TCRdb used MiXCR to reprocess the immunoSEQ multiplex PCR reads, holding one entry per CDR3 protein. The sample carries approximately 120,000 distinct CDR3 sequences, 91% recorded once. This clonotype came up a few times. The antigen remains unidentified. The CDR3 sequence is 12 residues long. Germline lookup yields CDR1 SEHNR and CDR2 FQNEAQ (reference sequence). Trimming stripped 8 bases from V and 1 base from J, with 8 bases between. The V gene is TRBV7-9, the J gene TRBJ2-5; D is possibly TRBD1 or TRBD2 (5 bases each). The source of this sequence is a human donor with multiple sclerosis. Sequenced material: CD8+ T cells from PBMCs. CDR3 sequence reads: CASGGIQETQYF. CDR3 sequence (DNA): TGTGCCAGCGGGGGTATCCAAGAGACCCAGTACTTC.